The present T cell receptor (beta chain) was sequenced within a study of T-cell memory formation after mild COVID-19. The overall study: The two donors had largely donor-specific TCR clusters. Study-level results: Prior to infection, memory already included some responding clones, suggesting cross-reactive memory joined. Day 15 to 85 contractors were CD4/CD8 balanced; later expanders leaned CD4+.

The CDR3 totals 15 residues. Germline values: CDR1 SGHTA, CDR2 FQGNSA. The ends lost 5 bases at V and 4 bases at J; junction bases unmatched: 7. Amplification by 5'RACE using constant-segment primers produced TCR alpha and TCR beta cDNA libraries that carried sample barcodes and UMIs. TCRdb analysed the 5' RACE reads with MiXCR anew, one entry per CDR3 protein. This table has about 560,000 distinct CDR3 sequences, under 20% appearing once. This clonotype was seen at least ten times. Its antigen is still unknown. Sequencing was carried out using PBMCs or a T cell subset sorted from them (not recorded which). The chain combines TRBV7-2 with TRBJ2-1, with 8 bases that match TRBD1. This receptor was taken from an adult woman who had mild COVID-19 (a few samples of this study predate the infection). Cell type and time point are not known. The CDR3 DNA reads TGTGCCAGCAGCGGGAACAGGGGGTCATACAATGAGCAGTTCTTC. Translating it yields CASSGNRGSYNEQFF. Supplemented by reference TRBV7-2 and TRBJ2-1, the full variable domain reads GAGVSQSPSNKVTEKGKDVELRCDPISGHTALYWYRQSLGQGLEFLIYFQGNSAPDKSGLPSDRFSAERTGGSVSTLTIQRTQQEDSAVYLCASSGNRGSYNEQFFGPGTRLTVL.